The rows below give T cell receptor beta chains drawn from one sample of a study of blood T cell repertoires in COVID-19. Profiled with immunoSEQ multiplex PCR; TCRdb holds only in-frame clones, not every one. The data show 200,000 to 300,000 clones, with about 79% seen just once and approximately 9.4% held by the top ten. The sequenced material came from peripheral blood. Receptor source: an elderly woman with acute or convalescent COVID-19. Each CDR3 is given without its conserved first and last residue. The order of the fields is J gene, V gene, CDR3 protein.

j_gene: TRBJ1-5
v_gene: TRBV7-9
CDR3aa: ASSPFADQPQH

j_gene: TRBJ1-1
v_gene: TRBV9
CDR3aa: ASSVVDTEAF

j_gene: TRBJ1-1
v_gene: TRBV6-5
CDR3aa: ASSPRTGATEAF

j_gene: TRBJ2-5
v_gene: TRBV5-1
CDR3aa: ASSLQGARETQY

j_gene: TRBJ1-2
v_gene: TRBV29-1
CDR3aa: SVDQVLDYGYT

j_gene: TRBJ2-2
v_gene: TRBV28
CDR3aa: ASFRQGKTGELF

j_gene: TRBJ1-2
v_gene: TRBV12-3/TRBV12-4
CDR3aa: ASSLAQVQGYT

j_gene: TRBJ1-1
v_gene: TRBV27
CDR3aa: ASSFATGRDTEAF

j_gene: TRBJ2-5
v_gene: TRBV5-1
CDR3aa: ASSFSPGLEETQY

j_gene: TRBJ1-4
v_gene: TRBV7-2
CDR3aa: ASSLGTGREKLF

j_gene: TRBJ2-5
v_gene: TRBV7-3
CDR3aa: ASSKGTAQETQY

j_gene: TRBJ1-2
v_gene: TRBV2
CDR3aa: ASTERPVYT

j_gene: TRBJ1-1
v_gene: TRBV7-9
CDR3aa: ASSTGGVRGAF

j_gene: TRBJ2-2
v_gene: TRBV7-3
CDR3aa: ASRLTSGGITGELF

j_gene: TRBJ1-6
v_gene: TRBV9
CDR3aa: ASSGGQGPPLGSPLH

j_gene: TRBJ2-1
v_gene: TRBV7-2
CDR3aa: ASSPDSGGAGNEQF

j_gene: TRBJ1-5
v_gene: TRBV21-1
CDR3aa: AGHQPQH

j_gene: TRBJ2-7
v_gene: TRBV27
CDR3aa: ASKSRQGSYEQY

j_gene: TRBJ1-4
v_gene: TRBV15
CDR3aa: ATSRDYGGSTLSARKLF

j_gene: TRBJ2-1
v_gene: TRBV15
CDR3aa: ATSRSLLAGSSYNEQF

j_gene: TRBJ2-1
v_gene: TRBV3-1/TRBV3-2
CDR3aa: ASSQVAGRNNEQF

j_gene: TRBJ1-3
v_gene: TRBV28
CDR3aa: ASSLWANRVESSSIY

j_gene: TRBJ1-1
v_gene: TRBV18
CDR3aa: ASSQQTGPYTEAF

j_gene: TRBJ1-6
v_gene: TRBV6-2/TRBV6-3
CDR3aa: ASSSGQGTGSPLH

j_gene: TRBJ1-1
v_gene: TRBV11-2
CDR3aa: ASSPGTVNTEAF

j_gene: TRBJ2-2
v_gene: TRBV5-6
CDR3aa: ASSLGVRDTLGNTGELF

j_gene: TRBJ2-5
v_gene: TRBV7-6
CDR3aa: ASSPVGSRGSSAQY

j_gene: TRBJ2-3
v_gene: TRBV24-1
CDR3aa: ATSGPGNTDTQY

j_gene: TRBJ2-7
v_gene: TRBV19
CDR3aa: ASSNQGAYEQY

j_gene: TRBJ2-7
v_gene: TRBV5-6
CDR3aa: ASSNTVRRGGNEQY

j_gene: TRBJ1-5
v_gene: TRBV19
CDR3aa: ASSVRGQPQH

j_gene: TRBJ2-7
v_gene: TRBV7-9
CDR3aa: ASSLTGYEQY

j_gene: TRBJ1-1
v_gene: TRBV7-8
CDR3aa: ASGGSLGRAF

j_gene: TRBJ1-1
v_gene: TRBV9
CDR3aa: ASSDAPGQPIGTEAF

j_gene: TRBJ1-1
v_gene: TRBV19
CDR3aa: ASKGGVGRQNKNTEAF

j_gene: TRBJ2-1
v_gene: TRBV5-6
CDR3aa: ASSTGTLFGEQF

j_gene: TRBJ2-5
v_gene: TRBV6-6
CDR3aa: ASSSGDRVQETQY

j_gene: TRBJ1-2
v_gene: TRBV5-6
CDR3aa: ASSLVVGVGYGYT

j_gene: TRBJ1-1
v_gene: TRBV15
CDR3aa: ATSSRDSAEAF

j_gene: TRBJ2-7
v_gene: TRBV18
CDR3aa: ASSPQGIEQY

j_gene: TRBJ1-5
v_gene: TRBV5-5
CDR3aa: ASSLALNQPQH

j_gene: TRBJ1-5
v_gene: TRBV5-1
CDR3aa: ASSLVGNQPQH

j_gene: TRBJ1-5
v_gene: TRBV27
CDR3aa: DRDRGPGGSNQPQH

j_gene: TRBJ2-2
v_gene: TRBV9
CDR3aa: ARSVGGGNTGELF

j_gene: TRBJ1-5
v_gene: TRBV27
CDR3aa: ASSLRGASGNQPQH

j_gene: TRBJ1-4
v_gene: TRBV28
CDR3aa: ASRPSEEKLF

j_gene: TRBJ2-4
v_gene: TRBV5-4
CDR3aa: ASSFSGGRGNIQY

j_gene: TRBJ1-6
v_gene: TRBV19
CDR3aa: ASSRGPINSPLH

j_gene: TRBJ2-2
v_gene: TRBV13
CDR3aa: ASSLAGGPTGELF

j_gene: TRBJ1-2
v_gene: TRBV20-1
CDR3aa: SAPPNYGYT

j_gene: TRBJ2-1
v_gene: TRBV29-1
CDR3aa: SVGSSGGASEQF

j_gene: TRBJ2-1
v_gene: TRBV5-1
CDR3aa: ASSSDSRSSYNEQF

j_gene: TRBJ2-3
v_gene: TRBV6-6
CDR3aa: ASSPLGANTDTQY

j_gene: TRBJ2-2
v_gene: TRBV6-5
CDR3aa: ASTGSGKGTGELF